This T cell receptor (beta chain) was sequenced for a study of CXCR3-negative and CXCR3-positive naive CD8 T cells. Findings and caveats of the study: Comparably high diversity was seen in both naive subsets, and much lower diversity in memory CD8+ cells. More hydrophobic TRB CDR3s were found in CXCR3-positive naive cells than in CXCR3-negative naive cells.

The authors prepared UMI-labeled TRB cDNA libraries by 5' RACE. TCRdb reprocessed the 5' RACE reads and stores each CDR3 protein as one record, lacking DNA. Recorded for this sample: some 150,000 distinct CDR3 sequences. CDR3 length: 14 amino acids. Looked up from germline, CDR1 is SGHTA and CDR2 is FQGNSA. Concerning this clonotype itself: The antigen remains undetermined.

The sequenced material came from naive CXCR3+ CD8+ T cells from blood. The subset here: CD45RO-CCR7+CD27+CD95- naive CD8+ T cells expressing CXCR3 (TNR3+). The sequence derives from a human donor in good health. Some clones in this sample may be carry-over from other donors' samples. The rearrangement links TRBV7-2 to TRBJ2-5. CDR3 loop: CASSLTDGQETQYF.